What follows is one T cell receptor beta chain and its context. The target antigen is unknown. This specimen comes from a study of T cell responses to AZD1222 COVID-19 vaccine. Clones were read by immunoSEQ multiplex PCR, and TCRdb kept only the in-frame ones, dropping some. The data contain 130,000 to 150,000 clones, approximately 93% of them singletons. Looked up from germline, CDR1 is SGHDT and CDR2 is YYEEEE. The CDR3 extends over 14 amino acids. V lost 0 bases and J 4 bases, leaving 10 bases between the germline ends. Regarding the study as a whole: Clonal diversity was possibly underestimated, and white British individuals and females predominated among donors.

The origin of this receptor is an adult who had recovered from COVID-19. The chain has TRBV5-6 and TRBJ2-5; D is perhaps TRBD1 (5 bases). The sequenced sample was peripheral blood, obtained after recovery from COVID-19. CDR3 protein: CASSLAAGRETQYF. The CDR3 DNA reads as TGTGCCAGCAGCTTGGCGGCAGGGCGAGAGACCCAGTACTTC.